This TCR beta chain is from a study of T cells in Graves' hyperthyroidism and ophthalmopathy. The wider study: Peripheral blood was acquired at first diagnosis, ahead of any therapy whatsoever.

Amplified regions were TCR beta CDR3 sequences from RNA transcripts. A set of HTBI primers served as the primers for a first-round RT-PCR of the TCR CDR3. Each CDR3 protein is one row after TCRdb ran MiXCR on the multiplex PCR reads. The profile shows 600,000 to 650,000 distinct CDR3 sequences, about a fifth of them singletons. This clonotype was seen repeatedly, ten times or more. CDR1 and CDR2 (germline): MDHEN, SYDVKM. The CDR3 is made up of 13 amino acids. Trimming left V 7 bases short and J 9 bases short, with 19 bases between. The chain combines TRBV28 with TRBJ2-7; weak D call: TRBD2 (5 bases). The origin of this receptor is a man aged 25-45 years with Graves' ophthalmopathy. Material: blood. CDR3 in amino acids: CASNSGLPHSQYF. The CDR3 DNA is TGTGCCAGCAATAGTGGACTCCCCCATTCGCAGTACTTC.